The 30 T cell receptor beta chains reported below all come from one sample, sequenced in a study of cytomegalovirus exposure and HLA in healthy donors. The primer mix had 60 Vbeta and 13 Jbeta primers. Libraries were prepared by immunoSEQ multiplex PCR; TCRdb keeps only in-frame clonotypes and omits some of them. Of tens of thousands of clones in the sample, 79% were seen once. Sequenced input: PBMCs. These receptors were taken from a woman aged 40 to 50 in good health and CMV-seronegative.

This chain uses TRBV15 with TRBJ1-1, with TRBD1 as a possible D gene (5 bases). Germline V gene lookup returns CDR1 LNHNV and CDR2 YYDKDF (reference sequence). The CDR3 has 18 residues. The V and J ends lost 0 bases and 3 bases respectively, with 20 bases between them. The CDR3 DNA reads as TGTGCCACCAGCAGAGAAAAAGGGGCGCGGGGGGGGGACACTGAAGCTTTCTTT. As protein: CATSREKGARGGDTEAFF.

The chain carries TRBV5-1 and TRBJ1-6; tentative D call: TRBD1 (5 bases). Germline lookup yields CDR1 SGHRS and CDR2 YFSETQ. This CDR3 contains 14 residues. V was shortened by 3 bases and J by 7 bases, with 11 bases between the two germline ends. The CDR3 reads CASSSDTANSPLHF. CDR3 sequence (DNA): TGCGCCAGCAGCTCGGACACTGCCAATTCACCCCTCCACTTT. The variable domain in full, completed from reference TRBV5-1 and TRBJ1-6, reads KAGVTQTPRYLIKTRGQQVTLSCSPISGHRSVSWYQQTPGQGLQFLFEYFSETQRNKGNFPGRFSGRQFSNSRSEMNVSTLELGDSALYLCASSSDTANSPLHFGNGTRLTVT.

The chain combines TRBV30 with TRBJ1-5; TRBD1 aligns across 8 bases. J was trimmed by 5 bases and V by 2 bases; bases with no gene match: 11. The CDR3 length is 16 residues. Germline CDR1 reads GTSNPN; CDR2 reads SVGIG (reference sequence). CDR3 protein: CAWSPHGQGPHQPQHF. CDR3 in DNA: TGTGCCTGGAGTCCCCACGGACAGGGCCCCCATCAGCCCCAGCATTTT.

The CDR3 DNA sequence: TGTGCCAGCAGCACCTACGACACCGACACTGAAGCTTTCTTT. Translated, it gives CASSTYDTDTEAFF. The chain links TRBV5-4 to TRBJ1-1; D ambiguous. Trimming took 4 bases from V and 3 from J, leaving 13 bases between them. The germline V gene encodes CDR1 SGHNT and CDR2 YYREEE (reference sequence). The CDR3 runs to 14 residues.

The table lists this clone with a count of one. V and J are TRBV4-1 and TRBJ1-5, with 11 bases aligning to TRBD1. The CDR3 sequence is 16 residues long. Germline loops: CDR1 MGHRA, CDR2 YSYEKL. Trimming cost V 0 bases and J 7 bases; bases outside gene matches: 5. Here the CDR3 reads CASSQDGGTGGQPQHF. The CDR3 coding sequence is TGCGCCAGCAGCCAAGATGGGGGGACAGGGGGACAGCCCCAGCATTTT.

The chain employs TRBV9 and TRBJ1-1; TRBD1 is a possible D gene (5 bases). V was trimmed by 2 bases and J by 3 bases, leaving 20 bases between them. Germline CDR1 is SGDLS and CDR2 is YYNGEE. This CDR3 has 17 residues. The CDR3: CASSVAGTLLGDTEAFF. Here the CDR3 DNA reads TGTGCCAGCAGCGTTGCCGGGACTCTCCTAGGAGACACTGAAGCTTTCTTT.

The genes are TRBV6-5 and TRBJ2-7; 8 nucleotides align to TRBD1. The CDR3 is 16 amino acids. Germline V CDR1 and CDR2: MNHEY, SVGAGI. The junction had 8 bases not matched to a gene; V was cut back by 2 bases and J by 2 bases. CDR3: CASSYPRTGRTYEQYF. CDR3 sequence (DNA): TGTGCCAGCAGTTACCCAAGGACAGGGCGAACCTACGAGCAGTACTTC.

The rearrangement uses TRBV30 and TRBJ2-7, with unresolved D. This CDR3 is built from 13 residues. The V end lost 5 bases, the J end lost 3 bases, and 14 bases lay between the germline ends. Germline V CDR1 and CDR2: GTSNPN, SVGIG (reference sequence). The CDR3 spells CAWARPNLYEQYF. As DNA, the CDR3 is TGTGCCTGGGCCAGGCCCAACCTCTACGAGCAGTACTTC.

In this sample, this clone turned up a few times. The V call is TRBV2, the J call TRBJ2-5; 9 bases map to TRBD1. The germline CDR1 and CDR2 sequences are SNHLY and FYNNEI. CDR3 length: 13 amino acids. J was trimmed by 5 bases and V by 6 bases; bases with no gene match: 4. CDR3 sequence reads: CASSGQGRETQYF. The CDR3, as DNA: TGTGCCAGCAGCGGACAGGGGCGGGAGACCCAGTACTTC.

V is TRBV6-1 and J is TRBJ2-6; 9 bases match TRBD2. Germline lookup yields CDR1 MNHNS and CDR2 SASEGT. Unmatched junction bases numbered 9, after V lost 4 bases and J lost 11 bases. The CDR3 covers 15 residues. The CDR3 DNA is TGTGCCAGCAGTGGTATCTCTAGCGGGGAGGACGTCCTGACTTTC. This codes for CASSGISSGEDVLTF.

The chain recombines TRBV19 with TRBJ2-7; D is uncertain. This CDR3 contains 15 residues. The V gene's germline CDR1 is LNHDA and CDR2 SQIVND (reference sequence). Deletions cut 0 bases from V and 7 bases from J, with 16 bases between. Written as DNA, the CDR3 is TGTGCCAGTAGTATAGATTTGTTGAGTGGTGTTGAGCAGTACTTC. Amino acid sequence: CASSIDLLSGVEQYF.

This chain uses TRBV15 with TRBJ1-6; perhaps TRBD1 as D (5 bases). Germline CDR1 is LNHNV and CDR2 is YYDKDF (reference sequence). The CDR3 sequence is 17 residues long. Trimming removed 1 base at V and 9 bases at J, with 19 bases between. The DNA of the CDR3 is TGTGCCACCAGCAGAGTACCCTGGACACGAGTAATTTCACCCCTCCACTTT. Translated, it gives CATSRVPWTRVISPLHF.

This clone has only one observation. CDR3 coding DNA: TGTGCCTGGAGTGTCATAGCGGGGGGGCCGGTGGGGCACACCGGGGAGCTGTTTTTT. It encodes CAWSVIAGGPVGHTGELFF. V gene TRBV30 combines with J gene TRBJ2-2, with 11 bases lining up with TRBD2. The germline V gene encodes CDR1 GTSNPN and CDR2 SVGIG (reference sequence). The CDR3 loop spans 19 amino acids. The J segment lost 3 bases and the V segment lost 0 bases, leaving 12 bases of the junction unmatched.

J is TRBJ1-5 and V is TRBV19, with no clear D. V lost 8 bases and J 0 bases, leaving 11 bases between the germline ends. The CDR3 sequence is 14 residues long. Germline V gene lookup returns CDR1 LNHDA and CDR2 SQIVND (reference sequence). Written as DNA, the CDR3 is TGTGCCAGTGAGGAGGCCTATAGCAATCAGCCCCAGCATTTT. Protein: CASEEAYSNQPQHF.

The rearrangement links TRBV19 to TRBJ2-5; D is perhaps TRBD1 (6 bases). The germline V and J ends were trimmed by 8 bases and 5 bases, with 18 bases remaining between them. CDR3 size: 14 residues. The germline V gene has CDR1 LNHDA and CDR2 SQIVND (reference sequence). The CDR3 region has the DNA TGTGCCAGTGCCCGGGACACGGACCTGGAGACCCAGTACTTC. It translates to CASARDTDLETQYF. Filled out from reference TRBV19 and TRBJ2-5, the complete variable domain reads DGGITQSPKYLFRKEGQNVTLSCEQNLNHDAMYWYRQDPGQGLRLIYYSQIVNDFQKGDIAEGYSVSREKKESFPLTVTSAQKNPTAFYLCASARDTDLETQYFGPGTRLLVL.

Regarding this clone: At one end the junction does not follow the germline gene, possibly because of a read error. The CDR3 loop is CASSLTRDTEAFF. The CDR3 DNA sequence: TGTGCCAGCAGCCTAACACGGGACACTGAAGCTTTCTTT. The chain joins TRBV7-3 to TRBJ1-1; the D is unclear. This CDR3 contains 13 residues. From germline, CDR1 is SGHTA and CDR2 FQGTGA.

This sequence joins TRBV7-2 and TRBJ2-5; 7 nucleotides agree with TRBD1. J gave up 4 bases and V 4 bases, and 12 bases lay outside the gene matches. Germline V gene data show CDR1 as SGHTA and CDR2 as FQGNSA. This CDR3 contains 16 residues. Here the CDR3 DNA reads TGTGCCAGCAGCTCCCAGGCGACAGGGTGGGTAGAGACCCAGTACTTC. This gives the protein CASSSQATGWVETQYF. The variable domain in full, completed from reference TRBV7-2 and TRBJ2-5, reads GAGVSQSPSNKVTEKGKDVELRCDPISGHTALYWYRQSLGQGLEFLIYFQGNSAPDKSGLPSDRFSAERTGGSVSTLTIQRTQQEDSAVYLCASSSQATGWVETQYFGPGTRLLVL.

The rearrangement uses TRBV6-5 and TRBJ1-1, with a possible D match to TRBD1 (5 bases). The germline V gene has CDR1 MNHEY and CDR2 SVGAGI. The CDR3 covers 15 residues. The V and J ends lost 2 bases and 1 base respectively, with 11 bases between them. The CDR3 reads CASSYKGGGNTEAFF. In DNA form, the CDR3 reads TGTGCCAGCAGTTACAAGGGCGGGGGGAACACTGAAGCTTTCTTT.

The chain's CDR3 is CASSPLGGGLAFF. Written as DNA, the CDR3 is TGTGCCAGCAGCCCCCTGGGGGGGGGCTTAGCTTTCTTT. This chain uses TRBV7-2 with TRBJ1-1, with a weak D call TRBD1 (6 bases). The V gene's germline CDR1 is SGHTA and CDR2 FQGNSA. The V end was cut by 5 bases, the J end by 10 bases, with 17 bases between. The CDR3 extends over 13 amino acids. The entire variable domain, with the rest obtained from reference TRBV7-2 and TRBJ1-1, is as follows: GAGVSQSPSNKVTEKGKDVELRCDPISGHTALYWYRQSLGQGLEFLIYFQGNSAPDKSGLPSDRFSAERTGGSVSTLTIQRTQQEDSAVYLCASSPLGGGLAFFGQGTRLTVV.

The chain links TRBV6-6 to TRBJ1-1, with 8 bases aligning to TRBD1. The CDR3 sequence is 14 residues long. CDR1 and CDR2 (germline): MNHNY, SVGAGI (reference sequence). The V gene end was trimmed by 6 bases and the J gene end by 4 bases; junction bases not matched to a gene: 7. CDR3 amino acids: CASRGQGVGTEAFF. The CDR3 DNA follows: TGTGCCAGCAGAGGACAGGGTGTGGGCACTGAAGCTTTCTTT.

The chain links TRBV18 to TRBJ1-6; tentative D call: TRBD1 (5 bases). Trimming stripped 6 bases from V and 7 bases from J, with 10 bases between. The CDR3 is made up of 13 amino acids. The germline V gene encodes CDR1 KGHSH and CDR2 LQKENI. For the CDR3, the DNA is TGTGCCAGCTCTACGACAGAGAATTCACCCCTCCACTTT. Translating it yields CASSTTENSPLHF.

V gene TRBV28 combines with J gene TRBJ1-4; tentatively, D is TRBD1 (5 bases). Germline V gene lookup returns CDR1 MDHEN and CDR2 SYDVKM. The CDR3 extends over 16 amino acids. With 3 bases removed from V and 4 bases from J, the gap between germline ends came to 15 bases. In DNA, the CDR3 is TGTGCCAGCAGTTTTTGGGGGTCGGGAGTTAATGAAAAACTGTTTTTT. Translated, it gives CASSFWGSGVNEKLFF.

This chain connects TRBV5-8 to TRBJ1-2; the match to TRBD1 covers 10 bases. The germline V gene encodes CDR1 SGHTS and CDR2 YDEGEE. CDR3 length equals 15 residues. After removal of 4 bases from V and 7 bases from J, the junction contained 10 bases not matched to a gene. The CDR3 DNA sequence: TGTGCCAGCAGCGCACCCGACAGGGGGCGATGTGGCTACACCTTC. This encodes CASSAPDRGRCGYTF.

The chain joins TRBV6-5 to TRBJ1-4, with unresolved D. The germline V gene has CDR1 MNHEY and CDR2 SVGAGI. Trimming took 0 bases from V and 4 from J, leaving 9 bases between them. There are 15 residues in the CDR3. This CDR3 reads CASSYSLQFNEKLFF. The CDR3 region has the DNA TGTGCCAGCAGTTACTCGCTACAGTTTAATGAAAAACTGTTTTTT.

CDR3 loop: CASSQESSSVPGELFF. CDR3 sequence (DNA): TGCGCCAGCAGCCAAGAATCTAGCTCCGTACCCGGGGAGCTGTTTTTT. The chain joins TRBV4-3 to TRBJ2-2; the D gene is possibly TRBD2 (5 bases). The CDR3 extends over 16 amino acids. The ends were cut back, 0 bases at V and 6 bases at J, with 14 bases in the middle. Germline lookup yields CDR1 LGHNA and CDR2 YSLEER.

This CDR3 reads CASSLGVGSYEQYF. The DNA of the CDR3 is TGCGCCAGCAGCTTAGGGGTAGGTAGCTACGAGCAGTACTTC. This chain joins TRBV5-1 and TRBJ2-7, with D tentatively TRBD1 (5 bases). CDR1 is SGHRS and CDR2 is YFSETQ in the germline V gene. Trimming removed 2 bases at V and 3 bases at J, with 12 bases between. This CDR3 contains 14 residues.

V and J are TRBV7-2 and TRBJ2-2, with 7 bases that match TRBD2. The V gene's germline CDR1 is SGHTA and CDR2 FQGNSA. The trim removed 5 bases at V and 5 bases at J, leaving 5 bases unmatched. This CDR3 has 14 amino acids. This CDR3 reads CASSPPGGTGELFF. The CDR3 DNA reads TGTGCCAGCAGCCCCCCCGGGGGGACCGGGGAGCTGTTTTTT.

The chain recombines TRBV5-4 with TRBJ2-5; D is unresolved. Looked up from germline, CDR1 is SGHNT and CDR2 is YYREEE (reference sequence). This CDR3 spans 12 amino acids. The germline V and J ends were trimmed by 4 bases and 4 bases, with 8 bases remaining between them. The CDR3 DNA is TGTGCCAGCAGCACCACAAGAGAGACCCAGTACTTC. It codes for CASSTTRETQYF.

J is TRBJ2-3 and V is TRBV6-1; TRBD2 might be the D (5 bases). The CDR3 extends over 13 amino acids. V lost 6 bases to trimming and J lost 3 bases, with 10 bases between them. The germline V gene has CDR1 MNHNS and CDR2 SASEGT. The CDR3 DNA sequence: TGTGCCAGCAGCCCCCGCGGGACAGATACGCAGTATTTT. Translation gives CASSPRGTDTQYF.

CDR3 amino acids: CASSPGTSGGADTQYF. For the CDR3, the DNA is TGCGCCAGCAGCCCCGGGACTAGCGGGGGGGCAGATACGCAGTATTTT. This sequence joins TRBV5-1 and TRBJ2-3, with 16 bases lining up with TRBD2. Trimming took 4 bases from V and 4 from J; bases not matched to a gene: 3. This CDR3 is built from 16 residues. Germline V lookup: CDR1 SGHRS, CDR2 YFSETQ.